The subject of this entry is one TCR beta chain. Its antigen is undetermined. This CDR3 region has 13 residues. Germline V gene sequence: CDR1 SGHAT, CDR2 FQDESV (reference sequence). J gave up 9 bases and V 5 bases, and 7 bases lay outside the gene matches. TCRdb redid the calling of the 5' RACE reads with MiXCR, one entry per CDR3 protein. Among approximately 510,000 distinct CDR3 sequences, about a fifth were seen once, and the ten largest hold about a sixth. The data were obtained in a study of T cells after yellow fever vaccination. The study's findings and limits: Across the CD4 and CD8 compartments, a small share of clonotypes was present in both.

The J gene is TRBJ2-1, the V gene TRBV11-1; TRBD1 aligns across 7 bases. The receptor was derived from a young man who received the YFV17D yellow fever vaccine. This specimen consisted of PBMCs, obtained roughly 20 days after the first yellow fever vaccination. This chain's CDR3 is CASSLIPGGEQFF. CDR3 in DNA: TGTGCCAGCAGCCTAATCCCAGGGGGTGAGCAGTTCTTC.